This T cell receptor beta chain was obtained from a study of blood T cell repertoires in COVID-19. Study-level information: COVID-19 samples from acute and convalescent phases originated in the United States, Italy and Spain. Sample material is recorded as cDNA or gDNA derived from T cells, B-cell-depleted T cells, or PBMCs.

How the authors handled the data: Amplified reference gene primers provided the basis for estimating nucleated cell counts. The protocol was immunoSEQ multiplex PCR, while the TCRdb copy is restricted to in-frame clones and leaves out a portion. From that table come the V and J calls and clone size; the DNA was used to work out D and trimming. This sample carries under 250,000 clones, roughly 89% of them seen once, and the ten largest clones take almost 4%. Cohorts were determined from participant-reported clinical history. Sequencing used PBMCs or T cells enriched from blood (not recorded which). The sequence was obtained from a woman younger than 45 with acute COVID-19.

The CDR3 reads CASSFLLGANVLTF. The CDR3 DNA sequence: TGTGCCAGCAGCTTCCTCTTAGGGGCCAACGTCCTGACTTTC. The gene calls are TRBV7-3 and TRBJ2-6; no reliable D call. Germline V lookup: CDR1 SGHTA, CDR2 FQGTGA. This CDR3 is 14 amino acids long. V shed 3 bases and J shed 4 bases, with 7 bases lying between them.